This TCR beta chain stems from a study of blood T cell repertoires in COVID-19. The CDR3 is 13 residues long. Germline values: CDR1 MDHEN, CDR2 SYDVKM. Losses at the gene ends were 4 bases for V and 6 bases for J; bases not matched to a gene: 3. Assay: immunoSEQ multiplex PCR; the TCRdb copy retains only in-frame clones and omits some. The data hold around 210,000 clones, with about 80% observed a single time. This sequence joins TRBV28 and TRBJ1-2; TRBD1 aligns across 9 bases. Sequencing input: peripheral blood. This clonotype was obtained from an elderly woman with COVID-19, enrolled during active disease. The CDR3 protein is CASSWTGEHGYTF. The CDR3, as DNA: TGTGCCAGCAGTTGGACAGGGGAGCATGGCTACACCTTC.